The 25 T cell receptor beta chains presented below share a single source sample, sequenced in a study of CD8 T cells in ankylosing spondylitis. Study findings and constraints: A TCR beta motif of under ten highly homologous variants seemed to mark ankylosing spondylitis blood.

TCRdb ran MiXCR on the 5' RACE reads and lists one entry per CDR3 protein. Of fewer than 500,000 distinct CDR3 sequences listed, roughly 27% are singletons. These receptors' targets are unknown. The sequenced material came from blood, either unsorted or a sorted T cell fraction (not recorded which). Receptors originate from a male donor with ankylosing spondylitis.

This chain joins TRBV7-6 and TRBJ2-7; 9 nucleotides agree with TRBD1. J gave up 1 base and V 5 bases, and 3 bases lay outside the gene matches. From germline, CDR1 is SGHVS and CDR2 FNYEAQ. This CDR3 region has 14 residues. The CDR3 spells CASSGQGISYEQYF. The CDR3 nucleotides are TGTGCCAGCAGCGGACAGGGGATTTCCTACGAGCAGTACTTC.

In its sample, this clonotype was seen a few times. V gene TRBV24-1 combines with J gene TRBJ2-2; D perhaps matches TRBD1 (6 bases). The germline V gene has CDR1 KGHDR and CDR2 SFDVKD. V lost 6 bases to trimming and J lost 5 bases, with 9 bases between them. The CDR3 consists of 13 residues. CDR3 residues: CATSITGTGELFF. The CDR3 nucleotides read TGTGCCACCAGTATAACAGGGACCGGGGAGCTGTTTTTT.

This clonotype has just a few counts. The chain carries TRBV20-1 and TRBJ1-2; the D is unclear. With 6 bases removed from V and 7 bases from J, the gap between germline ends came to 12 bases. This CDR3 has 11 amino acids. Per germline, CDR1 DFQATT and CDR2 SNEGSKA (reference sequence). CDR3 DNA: TGCAGTGCCGTGAAAAGAGGTGGCTACACCTTC. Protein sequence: CSAVKRGGYTF.

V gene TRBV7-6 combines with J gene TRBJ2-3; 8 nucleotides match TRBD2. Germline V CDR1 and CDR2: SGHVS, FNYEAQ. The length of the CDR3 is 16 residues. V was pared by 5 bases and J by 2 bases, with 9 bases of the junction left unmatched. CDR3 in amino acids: CASSLRSGILTDTQYF. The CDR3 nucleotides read TGTGCCAGCAGCCTTCGTAGCGGGATCCTCACAGATACGCAGTATTTT. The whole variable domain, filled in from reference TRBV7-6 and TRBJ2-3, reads GAGVSQSPRYKVTKRGQDVALRCDPISGHVSLYWYRQALGQGPEFLTYFNYEAQQDKSGLPNDRFSAERPEGSISTLTIQRTEQRDSAMYRCASSLRSGILTDTQYFGPGTRLTVL.

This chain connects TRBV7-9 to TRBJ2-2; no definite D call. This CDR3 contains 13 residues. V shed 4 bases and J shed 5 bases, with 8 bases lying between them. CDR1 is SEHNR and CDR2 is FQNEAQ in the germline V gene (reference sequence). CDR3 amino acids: CASSWGRTGELFF. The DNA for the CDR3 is TGTGCCAGCAGCTGGGGTCGGACCGGGGAGCTGTTTTTT. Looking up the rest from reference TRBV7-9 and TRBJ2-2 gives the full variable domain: DTGVSQNPRHKITKRGQNVTFRCDPISEHNRLYWYRQTLGQGPEFLTYFQNEAQLEKSRLLSDRFSAERPKGSFSTLEIQRTEQGDSAMYLCASSWGRTGELFFGEGSRLTVL.

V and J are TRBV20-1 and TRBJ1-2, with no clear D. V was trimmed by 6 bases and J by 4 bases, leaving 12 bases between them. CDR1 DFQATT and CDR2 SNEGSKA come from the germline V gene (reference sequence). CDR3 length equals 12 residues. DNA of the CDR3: TGCAGTGCCCCCGAGGGCAGCTATGGCTACACCTTC. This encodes CSAPEGSYGYTF.

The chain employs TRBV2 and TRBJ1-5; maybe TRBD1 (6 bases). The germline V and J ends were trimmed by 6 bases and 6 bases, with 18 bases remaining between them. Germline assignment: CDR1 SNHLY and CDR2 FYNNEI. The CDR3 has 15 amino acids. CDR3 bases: TGTGCCAGCAGGGCAGGGGCCGTCCGGGCTCAGCCCCAGCATTTT. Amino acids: CASRAGAVRAQPQHF.

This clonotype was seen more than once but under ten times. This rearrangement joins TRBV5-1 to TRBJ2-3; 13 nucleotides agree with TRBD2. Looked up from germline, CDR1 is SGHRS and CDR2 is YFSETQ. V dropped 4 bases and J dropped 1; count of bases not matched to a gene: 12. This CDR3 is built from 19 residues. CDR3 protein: CASSGEGLAGSPRTDTQYF. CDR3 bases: TGCGCCAGCAGCGGGGAGGGACTAGCGGGAAGTCCTCGCACAGATACGCAGTATTTT.

CDR3 sequence (DNA): TGCGCCAGCAGCTACAGGGGCGATCAGCCCCAGCATTTT. Translation gives CASSYRGDQPQHF. The V gene is TRBV5-1, the J gene TRBJ1-5; 7 bases are a match to TRBD1. V lost 3 bases and J lost 5; bases outside the gene matches: 2. CDR1 SGHRS and CDR2 YFSETQ come from the germline V gene. The CDR3 is made up of 13 amino acids.

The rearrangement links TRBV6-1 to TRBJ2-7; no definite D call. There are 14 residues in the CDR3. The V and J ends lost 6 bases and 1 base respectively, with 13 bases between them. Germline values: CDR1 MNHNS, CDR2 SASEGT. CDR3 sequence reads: CASRDPPWSYEQYF. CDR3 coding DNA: TGTGCCAGCAGGGATCCCCCGTGGTCCTACGAGCAGTACTTC.

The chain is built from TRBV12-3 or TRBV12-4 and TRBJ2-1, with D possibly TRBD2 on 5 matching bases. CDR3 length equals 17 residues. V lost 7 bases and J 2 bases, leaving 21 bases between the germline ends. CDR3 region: CASIPPKTGNTYNEQFF. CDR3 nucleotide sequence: TGTGCCAGCATCCCCCCCAAAACGGGGAATACCTACAATGAGCAGTTCTTC.

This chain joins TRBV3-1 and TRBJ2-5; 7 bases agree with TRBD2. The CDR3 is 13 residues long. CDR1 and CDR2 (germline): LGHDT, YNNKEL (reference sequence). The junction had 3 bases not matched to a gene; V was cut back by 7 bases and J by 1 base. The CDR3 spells CASKSSGQETQYF. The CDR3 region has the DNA TGTGCCAGCAAATCTAGCGGCCAAGAGACCCAGTACTTC.

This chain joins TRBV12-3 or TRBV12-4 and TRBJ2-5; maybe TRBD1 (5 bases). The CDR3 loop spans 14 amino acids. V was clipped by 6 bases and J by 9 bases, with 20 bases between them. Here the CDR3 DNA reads TGTGCCAGCAGCGCCACAGGAGACCTCAGGGCCCAGTACTTC. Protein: CASSATGDLRAQYF.

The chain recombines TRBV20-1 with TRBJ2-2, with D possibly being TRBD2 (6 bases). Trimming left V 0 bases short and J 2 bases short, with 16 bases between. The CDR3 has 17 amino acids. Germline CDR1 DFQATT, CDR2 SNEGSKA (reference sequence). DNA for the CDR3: TGCAGTGCTAGAGATAGAATCGGGGGAGGTAACACCGGGGAGCTGTTTTTT. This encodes CSARDRIGGGNTGELFF.

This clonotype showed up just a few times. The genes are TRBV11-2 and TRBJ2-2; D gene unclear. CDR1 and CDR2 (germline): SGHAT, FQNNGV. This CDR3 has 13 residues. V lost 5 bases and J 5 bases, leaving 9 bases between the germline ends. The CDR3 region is CASSRSGTGELFF. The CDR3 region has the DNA TGTGCCAGCAGCCGTTCTGGGACCGGGGAGCTGTTTTTT.

The CDR3 DNA reads as TGCGCCAGCCGCGGGACTAGCGCCTCAGATACGCAGTATTTT. Amino acid sequence: CASRGTSASDTQYF. V usage is TRBV5-1 and J usage is TRBJ2-3; TRBD2 agrees at 10 bases. The ends lost 7 bases at V and 4 bases at J; junction bases unmatched: 6. This CDR3 has 14 amino acids. Germline CDR1 SGHRS, CDR2 YFSETQ.

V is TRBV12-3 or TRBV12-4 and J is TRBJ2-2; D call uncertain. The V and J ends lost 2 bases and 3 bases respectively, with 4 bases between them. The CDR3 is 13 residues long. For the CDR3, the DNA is TGTGCCAGCAGTTTATTGGACACCGGGGAGCTGTTTTTT. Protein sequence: CASSLLDTGELFF.

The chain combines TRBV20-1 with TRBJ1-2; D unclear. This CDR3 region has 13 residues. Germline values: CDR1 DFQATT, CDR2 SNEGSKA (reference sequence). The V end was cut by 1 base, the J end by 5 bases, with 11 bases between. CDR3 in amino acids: CSARVRVTYGYTF. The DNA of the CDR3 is TGCAGTGCTAGAGTTCGGGTTACTTATGGCTACACCTTC.

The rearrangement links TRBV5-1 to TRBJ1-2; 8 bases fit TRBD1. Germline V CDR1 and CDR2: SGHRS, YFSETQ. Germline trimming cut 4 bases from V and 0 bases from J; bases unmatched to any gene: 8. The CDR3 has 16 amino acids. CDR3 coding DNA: TGCGCCAGCAGCACGACAGGGGCCGCCGCTAACTATGGCTACACCTTC. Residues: CASSTTGAAANYGYTF.

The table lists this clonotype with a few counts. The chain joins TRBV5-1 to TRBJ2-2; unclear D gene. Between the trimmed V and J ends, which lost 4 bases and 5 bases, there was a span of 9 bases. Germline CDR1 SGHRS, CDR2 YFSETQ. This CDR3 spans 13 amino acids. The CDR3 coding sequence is TGCGCCAGCAGCCGCGCCTTGACCGGGGAGCTGTTTTTT. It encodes CASSRALTGELFF.

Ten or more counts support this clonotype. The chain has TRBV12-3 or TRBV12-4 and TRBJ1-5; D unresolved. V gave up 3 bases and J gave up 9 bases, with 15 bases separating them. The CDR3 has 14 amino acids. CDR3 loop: CASSFIGPRWPQHF. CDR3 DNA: TGTGCCAGCAGTTTTATTGGGCCTCGGTGGCCCCAGCATTTT.

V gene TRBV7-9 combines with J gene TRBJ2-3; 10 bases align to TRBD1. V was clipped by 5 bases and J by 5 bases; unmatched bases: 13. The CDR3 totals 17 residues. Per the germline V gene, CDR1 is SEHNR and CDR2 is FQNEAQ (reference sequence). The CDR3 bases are TGTGCCAGCAGCCATTTCATCAAGACAGGGGGCGAAGATACGCAGTATTTT. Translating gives CASSHFIKTGGEDTQYF.

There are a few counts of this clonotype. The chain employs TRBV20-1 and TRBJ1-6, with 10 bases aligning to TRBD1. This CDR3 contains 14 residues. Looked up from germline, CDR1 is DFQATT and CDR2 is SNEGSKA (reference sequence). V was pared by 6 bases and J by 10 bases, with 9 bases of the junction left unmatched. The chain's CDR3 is CSAADRGSSSPLHF. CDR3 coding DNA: TGCAGTGCAGCGGACAGGGGGTCTAGCTCACCCCTCCACTTT.

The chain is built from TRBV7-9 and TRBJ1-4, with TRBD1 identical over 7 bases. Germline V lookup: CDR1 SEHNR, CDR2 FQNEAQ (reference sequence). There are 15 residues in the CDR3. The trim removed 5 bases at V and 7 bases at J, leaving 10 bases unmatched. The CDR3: CASSHDRAIGEKLFF. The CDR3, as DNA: TGTGCCAGCAGCCACGACAGGGCGATAGGTGAAAAACTGTTTTTT.

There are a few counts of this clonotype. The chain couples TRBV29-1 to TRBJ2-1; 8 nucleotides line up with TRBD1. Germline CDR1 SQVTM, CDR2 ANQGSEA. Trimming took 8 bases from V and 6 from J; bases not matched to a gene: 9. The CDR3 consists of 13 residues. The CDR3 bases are TGCAGCATCACCTGGACAGGGAGCAATGAGCAGTTCTTC. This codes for CSITWTGSNEQFF.